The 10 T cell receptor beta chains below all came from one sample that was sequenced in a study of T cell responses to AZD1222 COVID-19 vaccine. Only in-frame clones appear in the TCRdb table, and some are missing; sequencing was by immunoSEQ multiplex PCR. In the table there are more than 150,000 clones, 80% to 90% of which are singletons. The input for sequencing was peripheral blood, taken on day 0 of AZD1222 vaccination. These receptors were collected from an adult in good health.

The CDR3 DNA reads as TGCGCCAGCAGCTTGGATGGGCAGGGGCTTGGCTACACCTTC. Protein sequence: CASSLDGQGLGYTF. V gene TRBV5-1 combines with J gene TRBJ1-2; D possibly corresponds to TRBD1 (6 bases). CDR1 SGHRS and CDR2 YFSETQ come from the germline V gene. Trimming took 0 bases from V and 7 from J, leaving 13 bases between them. The CDR3 extends over 14 amino acids.

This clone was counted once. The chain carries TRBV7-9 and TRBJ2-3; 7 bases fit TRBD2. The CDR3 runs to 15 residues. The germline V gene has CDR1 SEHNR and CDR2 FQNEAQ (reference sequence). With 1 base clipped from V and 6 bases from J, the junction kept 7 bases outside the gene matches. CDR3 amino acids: CASSLGGGPQDTQYF. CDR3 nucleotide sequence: TGTGCCAGCAGCTTAGGGGGAGGGCCTCAGGATACGCAGTATTTT.

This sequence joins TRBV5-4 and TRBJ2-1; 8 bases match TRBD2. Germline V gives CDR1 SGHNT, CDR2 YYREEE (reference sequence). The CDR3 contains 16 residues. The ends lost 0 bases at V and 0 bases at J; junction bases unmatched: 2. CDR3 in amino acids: CASSLDRGGSYNEQFF. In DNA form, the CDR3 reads TGTGCCAGCAGCTTGGATCGGGGGGGCTCCTACAATGAGCAGTTCTTC.

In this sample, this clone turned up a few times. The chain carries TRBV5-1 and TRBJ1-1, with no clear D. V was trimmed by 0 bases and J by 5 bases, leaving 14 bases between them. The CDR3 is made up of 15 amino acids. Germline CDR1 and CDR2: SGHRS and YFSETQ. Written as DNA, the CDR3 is TGCGCCAGCAGCTTGGAGTCACCCTCGGATACTGAAGCTTTCTTT. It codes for CASSLESPSDTEAFF.

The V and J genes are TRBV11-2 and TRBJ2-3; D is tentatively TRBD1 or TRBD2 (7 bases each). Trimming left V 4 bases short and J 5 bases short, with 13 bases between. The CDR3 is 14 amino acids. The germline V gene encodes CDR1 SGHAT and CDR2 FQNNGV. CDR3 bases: TGTGCCAGCAGCTCGCAGGGGGAGGGAGATACGCAGTATTTT. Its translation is CASSSQGEGDTQYF.

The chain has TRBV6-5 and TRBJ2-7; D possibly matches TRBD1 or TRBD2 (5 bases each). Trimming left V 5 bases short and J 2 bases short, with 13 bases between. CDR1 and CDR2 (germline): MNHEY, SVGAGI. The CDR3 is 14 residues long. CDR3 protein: CASSLRDAAYEQYF. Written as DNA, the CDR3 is TGTGCCAGCAGTCTCCGGGACGCAGCCTACGAGCAGTACTTC.

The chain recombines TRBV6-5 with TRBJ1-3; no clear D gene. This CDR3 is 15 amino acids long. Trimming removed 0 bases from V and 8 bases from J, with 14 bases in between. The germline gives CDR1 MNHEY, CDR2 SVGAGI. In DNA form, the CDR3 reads TGTGCCAGCAGTTACTCGCAAGTCTCCTCGGACACCATATATTTT. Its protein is CASSYSQVSSDTIYF.

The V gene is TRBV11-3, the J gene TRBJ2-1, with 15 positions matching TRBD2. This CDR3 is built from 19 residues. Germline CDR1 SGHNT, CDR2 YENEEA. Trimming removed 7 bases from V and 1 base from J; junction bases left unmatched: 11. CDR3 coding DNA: TGTGCCAGCAAAAAAGGGGGACTAGCGGGAGGTCATTCCTACAATGAGCAGTTCTTC. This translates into CASKKGGLAGGHSYNEQFF.

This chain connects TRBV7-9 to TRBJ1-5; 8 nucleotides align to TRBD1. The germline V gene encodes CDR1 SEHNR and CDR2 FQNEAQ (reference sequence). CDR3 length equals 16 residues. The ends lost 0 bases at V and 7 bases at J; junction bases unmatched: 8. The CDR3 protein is CASSLATGQGHQPQHF. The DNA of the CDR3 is TGTGCCAGCAGCTTAGCGACAGGACAGGGACACCAGCCCCAGCATTTT.

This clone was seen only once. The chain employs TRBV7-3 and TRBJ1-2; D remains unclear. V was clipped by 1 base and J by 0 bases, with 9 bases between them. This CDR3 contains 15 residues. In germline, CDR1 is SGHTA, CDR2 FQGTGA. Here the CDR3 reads CASSLMARTNYGYTF. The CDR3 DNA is TGTGCCAGCAGCTTAATGGCCAGAACTAACTATGGCTACACCTTC.